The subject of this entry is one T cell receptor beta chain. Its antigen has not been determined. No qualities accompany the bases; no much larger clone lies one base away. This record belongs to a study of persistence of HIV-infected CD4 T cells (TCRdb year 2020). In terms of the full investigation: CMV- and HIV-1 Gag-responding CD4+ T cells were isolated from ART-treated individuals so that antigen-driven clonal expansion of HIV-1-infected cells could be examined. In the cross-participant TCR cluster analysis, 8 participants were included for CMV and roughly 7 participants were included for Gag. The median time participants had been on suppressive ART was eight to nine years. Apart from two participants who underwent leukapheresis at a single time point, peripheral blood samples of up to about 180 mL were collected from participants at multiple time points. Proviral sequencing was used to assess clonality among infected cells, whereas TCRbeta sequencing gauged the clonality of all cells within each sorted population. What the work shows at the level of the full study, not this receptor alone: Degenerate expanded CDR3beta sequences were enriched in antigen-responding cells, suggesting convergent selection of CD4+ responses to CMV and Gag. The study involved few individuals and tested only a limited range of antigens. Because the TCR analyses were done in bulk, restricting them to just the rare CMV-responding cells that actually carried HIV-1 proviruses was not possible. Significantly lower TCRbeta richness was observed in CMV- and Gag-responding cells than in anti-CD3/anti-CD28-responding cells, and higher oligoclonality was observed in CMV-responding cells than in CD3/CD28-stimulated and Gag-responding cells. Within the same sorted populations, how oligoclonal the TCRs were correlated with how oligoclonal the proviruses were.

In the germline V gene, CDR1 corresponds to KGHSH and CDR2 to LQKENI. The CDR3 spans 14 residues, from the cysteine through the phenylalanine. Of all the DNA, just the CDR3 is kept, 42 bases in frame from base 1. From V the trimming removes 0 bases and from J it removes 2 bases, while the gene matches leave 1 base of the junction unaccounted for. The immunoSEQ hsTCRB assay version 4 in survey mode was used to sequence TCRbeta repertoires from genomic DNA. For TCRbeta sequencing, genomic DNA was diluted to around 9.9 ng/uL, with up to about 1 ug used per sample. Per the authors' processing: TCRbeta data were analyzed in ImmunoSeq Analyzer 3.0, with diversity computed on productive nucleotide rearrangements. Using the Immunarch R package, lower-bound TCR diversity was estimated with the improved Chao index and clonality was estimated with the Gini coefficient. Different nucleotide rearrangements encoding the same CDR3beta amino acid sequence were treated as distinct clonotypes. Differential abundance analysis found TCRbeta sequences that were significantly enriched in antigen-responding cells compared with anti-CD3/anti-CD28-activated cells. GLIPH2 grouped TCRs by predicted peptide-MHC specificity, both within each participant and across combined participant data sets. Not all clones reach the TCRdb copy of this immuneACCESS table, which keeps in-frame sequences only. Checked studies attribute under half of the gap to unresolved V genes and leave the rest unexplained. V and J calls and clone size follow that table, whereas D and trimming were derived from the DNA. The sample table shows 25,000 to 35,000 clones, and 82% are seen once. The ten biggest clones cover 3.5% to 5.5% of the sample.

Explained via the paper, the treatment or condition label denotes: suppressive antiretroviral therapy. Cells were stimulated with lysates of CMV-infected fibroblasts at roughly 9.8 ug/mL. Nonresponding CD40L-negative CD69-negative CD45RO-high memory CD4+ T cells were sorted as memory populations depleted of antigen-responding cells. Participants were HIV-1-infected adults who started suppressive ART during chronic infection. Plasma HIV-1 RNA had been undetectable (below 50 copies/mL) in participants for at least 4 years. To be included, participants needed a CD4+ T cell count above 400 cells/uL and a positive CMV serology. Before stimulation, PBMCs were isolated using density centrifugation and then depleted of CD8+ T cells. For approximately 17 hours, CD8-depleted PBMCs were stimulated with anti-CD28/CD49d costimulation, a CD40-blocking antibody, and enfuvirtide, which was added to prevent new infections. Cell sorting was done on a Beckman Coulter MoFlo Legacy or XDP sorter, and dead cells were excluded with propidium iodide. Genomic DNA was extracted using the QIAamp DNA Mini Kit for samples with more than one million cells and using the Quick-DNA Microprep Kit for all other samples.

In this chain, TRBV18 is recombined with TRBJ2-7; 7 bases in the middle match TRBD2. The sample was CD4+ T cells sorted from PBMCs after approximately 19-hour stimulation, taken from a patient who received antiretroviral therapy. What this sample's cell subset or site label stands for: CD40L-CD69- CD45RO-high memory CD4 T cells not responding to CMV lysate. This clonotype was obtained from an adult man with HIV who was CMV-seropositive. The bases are TGTGCCAGCTCACCACCGGGACTAACCTACGAGCAGTACTTC. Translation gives CASSPPGLTYEQYF.